The clone carrying this TCR beta chain was detected a few times. Its target is not known. The germline V gene has CDR1 LGHNA and CDR2 YNFKEQ. V lost 0 bases, J lost 2 bases, and 20 bases lay in between. The CDR3 runs to 18 residues. The data are from a study of cytomegalovirus exposure and HLA in healthy donors. Background on the study: Ancestry clustering placed about four fifths of approximately 370 genotyped donors in the Caucasian-associated cluster. General observations from the study: Three chains linked to CMV were shown in vitro to be specific for CMV antigens. According to reports, the classifier identified cytomegalovirus status with high specificity and sensitivity.

PCR amplification relied on 60 Vbeta primers (plus 13 Jbeta primers). Study processing details: A later analysis tallied 65 million to 85 million unique TCR beta chains, 9.5 million to 14 million of them shared. TCRdb's table, derived via immunoSEQ multiplex PCR, lists solely in-frame clones and lacks some. D and trimming were read from the DNA, whereas the V and J calls and clone size are those reported in that table. The data hold about 65,000 clones, with less than 65% observed a single time. The gene calls are TRBV4-2 and TRBJ2-7; D remains unclear. Material: PBMCs. The origin of this receptor is a man aged 30-40 years in good health and CMV-seronegative. The CDR3 DNA is TGTGCCAGCAGCCAAGATTTGGCTCCACCCCCAGGCGCCTACGAGCAGTACTTC. It codes for CASSQDLAPPPGAYEQYF.